This T cell receptor beta chain was recovered during a study of blood T cell repertoires in COVID-19. Across the whole study: PBMCs, B-cell-depleted T cells, or T cells provided the cDNA or gDNA that made up the material.

The count of this clone is one. Using immunoSEQ multiplex PCR, the repertoire was profiled, and TCRdb retains in-frame clones only, with some absent. Altogether 50,000 to 60,000 clones are present, around 80% being singletons, with the ten largest covering more than 20%. This CDR3 is built from 14 residues. Trimming cost V 5 bases and J 8 bases; bases outside gene matches: 10. In germline, CDR1 is SEHNR, CDR2 FQNEAQ (reference sequence). The sample was peripheral blood. The rearrangement links TRBV7-9 to TRBJ1-1, with 8 bases identical to TRBD1. The clonotype comes from a woman of 80 years or more with COVID-19, enrolled during active disease. In DNA, the CDR3 is TGTGCCAGCAGCCACGTGGACAGGGTTCAAGAAGCTTTCTTT. Protein sequence: CASSHVDRVQEAFF. Based on the CDR3 plus reference TRBV7-9 and TRBJ1-1, the full variable domain is DTGVSQNPRHKITKRGQNVTFRCDPISEHNRLYWYRQTLGQGPEFLTYFQNEAQLEKSRLLSDRFSAERPKGSFSTLEIQRTEQGDSAMYLCASSHVDRVQEAFFGQGTRLTVV.